Listed here are 31 T cell receptor beta chains from one sample, sequenced in a study of OX40 agonist ivuxolimab in advanced cancers. The table came from immunoSEQ multiplex PCR; TCRdb's copy has only in-frame clones and leaves some out. The table shows 80,000 to 100,000 clones, with about 90% occurring only once. Sequencing used CD4+ or CD8+ T cells sorted from blood, obtained in a trial of the OX40 agonist ivuxolimab. These receptors came from an adult with an advanced solid tumor such as melanoma, head and neck, liver or kidney cancer.

This clone was detected a few times. The V gene is TRBV28, the J gene TRBJ1-1; unclear D gene. The CDR3 totals 13 residues. Trimming took off 5 bases at V and 2 bases at J, with 9 bases between the two ends. CDR1 MDHEN and CDR2 SYDVKM come from the germline V gene. CDR3 sequence (DNA): TGTGCCAGCAGTATTCACTATAACACTGAAGCTTTCTTT. Translating gives CASSIHYNTEAFF.

This chain links TRBV7-2 with TRBJ1-4, with TRBD1 identical over 9 bases. Trimming at V came to 1 base and at J to 10 bases, leaving 1 base not matched to a gene. The CDR3 has 13 amino acids. Germline CDR1 reads SGHTA; CDR2 reads FQGNSA. CDR3 sequence: CASSLGQGGKLFF. The CDR3 nucleotides are TGTGCCAGCAGCTTAGGACAGGGGGGAAAACTGTTTTTT. The variable domain in full, completed from reference TRBV7-2 and TRBJ1-4, reads GAGVSQSPSNKVTEKGKDVELRCDPISGHTALYWYRQSLGQGLEFLIYFQGNSAPDKSGLPSDRFSAERTGGSVSTLTIQRTQQEDSAVYLCASSLGQGGKLFFGSGTQLSVL.

The chain links TRBV9 to TRBJ2-7, with D perhaps matching TRBD1 (6 bases). Germline V gene data show CDR1 as SGDLS and CDR2 as YYNGEE. V was trimmed by 4 bases and J by 1 base, leaving 15 bases between them. The CDR3 totals 15 residues. As DNA, the CDR3 is TGTGCCAGCAGCCCGCACCCGGACAGTTCCTACGAGCAGTACTTC. Its protein product is CASSPHPDSSYEQYF.

Only one count was recorded for this clone. This rearrangement joins TRBV29-1 to TRBJ1-4; D unresolved. The germline V gene encodes CDR1 SQVTM and CDR2 ANQGSEA. Trimming left V 7 bases short and J 8 bases short, with 14 bases between. This CDR3 is 12 amino acids long. For the CDR3, the DNA is TGCAGCGCGGACGGAGGAAGGGAAAAACTGTTTTTT. Protein: CSADGGREKLFF.

The rearrangement links TRBV18 to TRBJ1-3; the match to TRBD1 covers 7 bases. The trim removed 5 bases at V and 3 bases at J, leaving 7 bases unmatched. The CDR3 is 15 amino acids. The germline V gene has CDR1 KGHSH and CDR2 LQKENI. The CDR3 region has the DNA TGTGCCAGCTCAGGACAGGTTCGAGATGGAAACACCATATATTTT. This gives the protein CASSGQVRDGNTIYF.

The chain carries TRBV27 and TRBJ1-4, with 8 nucleotides matching TRBD1. The CDR3 contains 17 residues. The V and J ends lost 1 base and 2 bases, in that order; junction bases with no gene match: 6. Per the germline V gene, CDR1 is MNHEY and CDR2 is SMNVEV (reference sequence). The CDR3 loop is CASSLWGRGRTNEKLFF. The DNA for the CDR3 is TGTGCCAGCAGTTTATGGGGCAGGGGGCGGACTAATGAAAAACTGTTTTTT.

The gene calls are TRBV7-2 and TRBJ1-2; unclear D gene. This CDR3 comprises 15 residues. Germline V gene data show CDR1 as SGHTA and CDR2 as FQGNSA. V lost 0 bases and J lost 5, with 13 bases in between. The CDR3 loop is CASSLAPLTPYGYTF. DNA for the CDR3: TGTGCCAGCAGCTTAGCCCCATTAACCCCATATGGCTACACCTTC.

In DNA, the CDR3 is TGTGCCAGCAGTGACTCGGGGGTAACAGATACGCAGTATTTT. Translating it yields CASSDSGVTDTQYF. V and J are TRBV6-4 and TRBJ2-3, with D tentatively TRBD1 or TRBD2 (5 bases each). Germline CDR1 and CDR2: MRHNA and SNTAGT. This CDR3 has 14 residues. Trimming pared 0 bases from V and 3 bases from J, leaving 7 bases between.

The chain links TRBV27 to TRBJ2-7, with TRBD1 identical over 9 bases. V lost 6 bases to trimming and J lost 5 bases; unmatched junction nucleotides: 8. Germline assignment: CDR1 MNHEY and CDR2 SMNVEV (reference sequence). The CDR3 totals 14 residues. DNA for the CDR3: TGTGCCAGCAGAGGGACAGGGTTAAGAAACGAGCAGTACTTC. This gives the protein CASRGTGLRNEQYF.

V is TRBV5-4 and J is TRBJ1-2, with a tentative D call TRBD1 (5 bases). Germline V lookup: CDR1 SGHNT, CDR2 YYREEE (reference sequence). The CDR3 length is 14 residues. Deletions cut 0 bases from V and 2 bases from J, with 8 bases between. In nucleotides, the CDR3 is TGTGCCAGCAGCTTGGACAGGACCAACTATGGCTACACCTTC. Protein product: CASSLDRTNYGYTF.

This clone was detected only a few times. The CDR3 reads CASSPLGTQSYEQYF. CDR3 nucleotides: TGTGCCAGCAGCCCTTTGGGGACCCAATCCTACGAGCAGTACTTC. The V call is TRBV14, the J call TRBJ2-7, with D tentatively TRBD1 or TRBD2 (5 bases each). The CDR3 extends over 15 amino acids. CDR1 is SGHDN, CDR2 FVKESK, per germline. V lost 4 bases, J lost 1 base, and 14 bases lay in between.

The count of this clone is one. CDR3 nucleotides: TGCGCCAGCAGCCAACCTCAGGGTTTTACAGATACGCAGTATTTT. Amino acids: CASSQPQGFTDTQYF. V and J are TRBV4-1 and TRBJ2-3, with D possibly matching TRBD1 (5 bases). Per germline, CDR1 MGHRA and CDR2 YSYEKL. Trimming pared 2 bases from V and 3 bases from J, leaving 12 bases between. The CDR3 runs to 15 residues.

The chain is built from TRBV18 and TRBJ2-2; weak D call: TRBD1 (6 bases). Trimming pared 4 bases from V and 1 base from J, leaving 13 bases between. Per germline, CDR1 KGHSH and CDR2 LQKENI. The CDR3 totals 16 residues. DNA for the CDR3: TGTGCCAGCTCACTTGTGGGACACGAGAACACCGGGGAGCTGTTTTTT. It specifies CASSLVGHENTGELFF.

V is TRBV12-2 and J is TRBJ2-7; the table assigns TRBD1, which was not confirmed against the DNA. TRBV12-2 is flagged as a pseudogene. This CDR3 comprises 14 residues. The CDR3 is CASRLTSNTYEQYF. CDR3 DNA: TGTGCAAGTCGCTTAACCTCAAACACCTACGAGCAGTACTTC.

The chain carries TRBV15 and TRBJ2-7; possibly TRBD2 for D (5 bases). The CDR3 spans 14 residues. Germline CDR1 reads LNHNV; CDR2 reads YYDKDF (reference sequence). The V and J ends lost 0 bases and 3 bases respectively, with 9 bases between them. In DNA form, the CDR3 reads TGTGCCACCAGCAGAGAATATGAGGGCTACGAGCAGTACTTC. It codes for CATSREYEGYEQYF.

This clone was recorded once. J is TRBJ2-7 and V is TRBV11-2; TRBD1 matches at 7 bases. Germline V gives CDR1 SGHAT, CDR2 FQNNGV. This CDR3 contains 16 residues. V dropped 3 bases and J dropped 1; count of bases not matched to a gene: 9. The CDR3 sequence: CASSLVSTGVSYEQYF. In DNA form, the CDR3 reads TGTGCCAGCAGCTTGGTCAGCACAGGGGTTTCCTACGAGCAGTACTTC.

The chain carries TRBV6-6 and TRBJ2-5; D unclear. The CDR3 runs 12 residues. V was clipped by 4 bases and J by 2 bases, with 5 bases between them. Germline CDR1 is MNHNY and CDR2 is SVGAGI (reference sequence). As DNA, the CDR3 is TGTGCCAGCAGTTCCGTACAAGAGACCCAGTACTTC. This codes for CASSSVQETQYF.

This chain joins TRBV6-1 and TRBJ1-2; D ambiguous. Trimming shortened V by 6 bases and J by 8 bases, and 10 bases separated the two germline ends. Germline V lookup: CDR1 MNHNS, CDR2 SASEGT. The CDR3 consists of 11 residues. This CDR3 reads CASSETPGYTF. In DNA form, the CDR3 reads TGTGCCAGCAGCGAGACCCCGGGCTACACCTTC.

This sequence joins TRBV29-1 and TRBJ1-3; D ambiguous. The V gene lost 4 bases and the J gene lost 0 bases, with 10 bases spanning the gap. Per the germline V gene, CDR1 is SQVTM and CDR2 is ANQGSEA. The CDR3 loop spans 14 amino acids. The CDR3 sequence: CSVAPAVSGNTIYF. CDR3 sequence (DNA): TGCAGCGTTGCCCCGGCTGTCTCTGGAAACACCATATATTTT.

The gene calls are TRBV6-5 and TRBJ2-1; TRBD1 aligns across 10 bases. J lost 5 bases, V lost 6 bases, and 4 bases had no gene match. The germline V gene encodes CDR1 MNHEY and CDR2 SVGAGI. The CDR3 spans 14 residues. CDR3 DNA sequence: TGTGCCAGCAGATCGGACAGGGGGGACAATGAGCAGTTCTTC. Its protein product is CASRSDRGDNEQFF.

The chain uses TRBV28 and TRBJ2-7; D uncertain. V was cut by 8 bases and J by 9 bases, with 17 bases left in between. The CDR3 runs 12 residues. Per germline, CDR1 MDHEN and CDR2 SYDVKM. CDR3 sequence reads: CASGRSPPRQYF. CDR3 nucleotide sequence: TGTGCCAGCGGGCGGTCCCCCCCGAGGCAGTACTTC.

On this clone: In the same sample, other DNA sequences code for this CDR3. V gene TRBV30 combines with J gene TRBJ1-1, with TRBD1 as a possible D gene (6 bases). The V gene lost 2 bases and the J gene lost 1 base, with 11 bases spanning the gap. The CDR3 is 14 residues long. CDR1 and CDR2 from the germline V gene are GTSNPN and SVGIG (reference sequence). The CDR3 spells CAWSLQGGNTEAFF. CDR3 sequence (DNA): TGTGCCTGGAGTTTACAGGGTGGGAACACTGAAGCTTTCTTT.

This clone was counted between two and nine times. V gene TRBV5-1 combines with J gene TRBJ1-6; D remains ambiguous. This CDR3 is 13 amino acids long. Germline CDR1 and CDR2: SGHRS and YFSETQ. The germline V and J ends were trimmed by 1 base and 10 bases, with 9 bases remaining between them. The CDR3 nucleotides read TGCGCCAGCAGCTTGACCTGGGTGTCACCCCTCCACTTT. This gives the protein CASSLTWVSPLHF.

This chain uses TRBV7-6 with TRBJ2-5; D not resolved. The CDR3 consists of 15 residues. V lost 1 base and J 4 bases, leaving 13 bases between the germline ends. Germline V gene sequence: CDR1 SGHVS, CDR2 FNYEAQ. CDR3 DNA sequence: TGTGCCAGCAGCTTAGGAAGTACAGTCGGAGAGACCCAGTACTTC. Residues: CASSLGSTVGETQYF.

This rearrangement joins TRBV19 to TRBJ2-7; D is unresolved. CDR1 is LNHDA and CDR2 is SQIVND in the germline V gene (reference sequence). The V and J ends lost 6 bases and 0 bases respectively, with 12 bases between them. The CDR3 loop spans 14 amino acids. CDR3 amino acids: CASRADTSSYEQYF. The CDR3 nucleotides are TGTGCCAGTAGGGCTGACACCTCCTCCTACGAGCAGTACTTC.

This chain uses TRBV6-6 with TRBJ2-5; D unresolved. The V end was cut by 6 bases, the J end by 3 bases, with 11 bases between. The CDR3 is 13 residues long. The germline V gene has CDR1 MNHNY and CDR2 SVGAGI (reference sequence). In DNA, the CDR3 is TGTGCCAGCAGACCCTGGAGAGAAGAGACCCAGTACTTC. Protein sequence: CASRPWREETQYF.

This chain joins TRBV27 and TRBJ1-1, with a weak D call TRBD1 (6 bases). The germline V gene encodes CDR1 MNHEY and CDR2 SMNVEV (reference sequence). Trimming took off 8 bases at V and 8 bases at J, with 24 bases between the two ends. The CDR3 spans 15 residues. The CDR3 sequence is CASRRGGTDNFEAFF. The CDR3 DNA sequence: TGTGCCAGCCGCAGGGGAGGAACTGATAATTTCGAAGCTTTCTTT.

V and J are TRBV4-3 and TRBJ2-1; 7 bases line up with TRBD2. Unmatched junction bases numbered 5, after V lost 0 bases and J lost 9 bases. In germline, CDR1 is LGHNA, CDR2 YSLEER. The CDR3 is 14 amino acids. The CDR3 DNA reads TGCGCCAGCAGCCAAGAGGGAGGGTTCGGTGAGCAGTTCTTC. Protein: CASSQEGGFGEQFF.

The chain combines TRBV7-2 with TRBJ1-6, with D tentatively TRBD1 (5 bases). The CDR3 has 13 residues. Trimming shortened V by 5 bases and J by 10 bases, and 12 bases separated the two germline ends. CDR1 is SGHTA and CDR2 is FQGNSA in the germline V gene. This CDR3 reads CASSPLTVSPLHF. The CDR3 DNA reads TGTGCCAGCAGCCCCCTGACAGTGTCACCCCTCCACTTT.

This clone showed up just once. This chain uses TRBV29-1 with TRBJ2-7; no clear D gene. V was cut by 4 bases and J by 4 bases, with 8 bases left in between. Germline V gene sequence: CDR1 SQVTM, CDR2 ANQGSEA. CDR3 length: 11 residues. Written as DNA, the CDR3 is TGCAGCGTTGGGGGTTCGTACGAGCAGTACTTC. Translation: CSVGGSYEQYF.

Notes on this clone: Additional DNA sequences in this sample encode the identical CDR3. The genes are TRBV18 and TRBJ2-5; unclear D gene. Germline V gene data show CDR1 as KGHSH and CDR2 as LQKENI. V gave up 3 bases and J gave up 5 bases, with 7 bases separating them. The CDR3 runs to 12 residues. This CDR3 is CASSPGEETQYF. The CDR3 DNA sequence: TGTGCCAGCTCACCGGGCGAGGAGACCCAGTACTTC.